This T cell receptor beta chain was obtained from a study of blood T cell repertoires in COVID-19. Authors' methods: Reference gene primer amplification gave estimated nucleated cell counts. TCRdb keeps only in-frame clones here, not all; method: immunoSEQ multiplex PCR. V and J calls and clone size are as listed in that table; D and trimming were resolved from the DNA. The sample holds 50,000 to 80,000 clones, 70% to 85% seen once. Per the germline V gene, CDR1 is ENHRY and CDR2 is SYGVKD. V dropped 3 bases and J dropped 2 bases, with 9 bases sitting between them. The length of the CDR3 is 14 residues.

The sequenced sample consisted of peripheral blood. This receptor was obtained from a woman aged 60-75 years with acute or convalescent COVID-19. The chain is built from TRBV10-3 and TRBJ2-3; D possibly corresponds to TRBD2 (6 bases). CDR3 nucleotide sequence: TGTGCCATCAGTGAAGGAGGGGCCACAGATACGCAGTATTTT. This codes for CAISEGGATDTQYF.